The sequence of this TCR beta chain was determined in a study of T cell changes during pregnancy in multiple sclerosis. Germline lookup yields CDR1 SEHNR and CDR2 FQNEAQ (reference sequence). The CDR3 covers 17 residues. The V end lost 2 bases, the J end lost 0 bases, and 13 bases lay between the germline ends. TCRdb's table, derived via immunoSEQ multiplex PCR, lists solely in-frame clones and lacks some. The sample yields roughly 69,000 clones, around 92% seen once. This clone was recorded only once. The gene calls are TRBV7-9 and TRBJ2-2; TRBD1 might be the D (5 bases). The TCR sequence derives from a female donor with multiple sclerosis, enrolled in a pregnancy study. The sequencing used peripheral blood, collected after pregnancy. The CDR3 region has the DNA TGTGCCAGCAGCTTAAGTGGGGCGCACCCGAACACCGGGGAGCTGTTTTTT. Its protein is CASSLSGAHPNTGELFF.